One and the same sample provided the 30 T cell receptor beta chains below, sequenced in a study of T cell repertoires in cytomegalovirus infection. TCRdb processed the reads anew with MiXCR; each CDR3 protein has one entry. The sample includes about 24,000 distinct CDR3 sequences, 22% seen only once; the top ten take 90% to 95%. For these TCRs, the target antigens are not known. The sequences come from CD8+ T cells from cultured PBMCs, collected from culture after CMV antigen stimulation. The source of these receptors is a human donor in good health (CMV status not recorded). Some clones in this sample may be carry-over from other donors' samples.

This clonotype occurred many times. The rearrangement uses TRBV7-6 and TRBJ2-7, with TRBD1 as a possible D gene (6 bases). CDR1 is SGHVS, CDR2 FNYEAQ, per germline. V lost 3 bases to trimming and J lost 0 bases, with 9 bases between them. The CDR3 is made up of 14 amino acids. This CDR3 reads CASSFGQFSYEQYF. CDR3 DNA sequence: TGTGCCAGCAGCTTTGGACAGTTCTCCTACGAGCAGTACTTC.

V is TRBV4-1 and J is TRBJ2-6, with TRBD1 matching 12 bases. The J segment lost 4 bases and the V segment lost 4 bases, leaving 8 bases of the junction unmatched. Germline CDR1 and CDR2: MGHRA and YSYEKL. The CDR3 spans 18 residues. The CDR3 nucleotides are TGCGCCAGCAGCCTTGAGGGACAGGGGGCAGTCGGGGCCAACGTCCTGACTTTC. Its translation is CASSLEGQGAVGANVLTF.

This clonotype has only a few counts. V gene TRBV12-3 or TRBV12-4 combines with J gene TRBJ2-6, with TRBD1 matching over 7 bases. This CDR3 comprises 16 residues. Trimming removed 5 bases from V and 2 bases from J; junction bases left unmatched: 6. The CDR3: CASSTTTGTGANVLTF. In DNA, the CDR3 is TGTGCCAGCAGTACCACGACAGGGACTGGGGCCAACGTCCTGACTTTC.

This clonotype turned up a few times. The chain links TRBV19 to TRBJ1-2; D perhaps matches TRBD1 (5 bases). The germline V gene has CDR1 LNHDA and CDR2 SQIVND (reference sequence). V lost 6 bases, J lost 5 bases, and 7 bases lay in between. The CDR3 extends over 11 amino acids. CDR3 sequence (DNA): TGTGCCAGTAGCCAGGGATATGGCTACACCTTC. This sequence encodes CASSQGYGYTF.

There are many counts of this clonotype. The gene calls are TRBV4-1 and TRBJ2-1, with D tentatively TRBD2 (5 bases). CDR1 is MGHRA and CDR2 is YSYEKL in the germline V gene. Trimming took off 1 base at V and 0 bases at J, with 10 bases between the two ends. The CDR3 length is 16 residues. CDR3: CASSQGSGSSYNEQFF. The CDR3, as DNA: TGCGCCAGCAGCCAAGGGTCTGGGAGCTCCTACAATGAGCAGTTCTTC.

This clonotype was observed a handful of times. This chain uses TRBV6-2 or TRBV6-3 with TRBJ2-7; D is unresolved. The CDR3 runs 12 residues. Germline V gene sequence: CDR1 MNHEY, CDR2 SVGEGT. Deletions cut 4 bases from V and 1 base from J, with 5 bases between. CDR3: CASSSVSYEQYF. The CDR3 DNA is TGTGCCAGCAGTTCCGTTTCCTACGAGCAGTACTTC.

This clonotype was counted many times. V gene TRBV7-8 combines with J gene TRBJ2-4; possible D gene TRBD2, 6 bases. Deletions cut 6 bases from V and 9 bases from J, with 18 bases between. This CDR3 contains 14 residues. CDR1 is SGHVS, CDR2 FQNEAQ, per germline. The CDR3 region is CASRRLSGVGIQYF. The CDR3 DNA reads TGTGCCAGCAGACGACTCTCGGGGGTGGGCATTCAGTACTTC.

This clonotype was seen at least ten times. CDR3 residues: CASSLIGGSDYGYTF. The CDR3 DNA reads as TGTGCCAGCAGCTTAATCGGGGGGAGCGACTATGGCTACACCTTC. The chain is built from TRBV7-2 and TRBJ1-2; D may be TRBD1 (5 bases). V lost 2 bases, J lost 3 bases, and 13 bases lay in between. CDR3 length: 15 residues. CDR1 SGHTA and CDR2 FQGNSA come from the germline V gene.

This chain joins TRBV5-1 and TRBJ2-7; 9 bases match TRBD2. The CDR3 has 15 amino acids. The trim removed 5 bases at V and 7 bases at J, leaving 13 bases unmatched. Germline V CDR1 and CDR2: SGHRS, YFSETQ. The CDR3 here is CASSRLAGAGGEQYF. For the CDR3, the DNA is TGCGCCAGCAGTCGTTTAGCGGGGGCCGGGGGAGAGCAGTACTTC.

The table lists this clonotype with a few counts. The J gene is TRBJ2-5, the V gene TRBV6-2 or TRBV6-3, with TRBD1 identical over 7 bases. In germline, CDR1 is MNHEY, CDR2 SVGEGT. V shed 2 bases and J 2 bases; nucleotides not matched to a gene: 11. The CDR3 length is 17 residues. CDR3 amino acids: CASSYLGDSRVQETQYF. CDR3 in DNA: TGTGCCAGCAGTTACCTAGGGGACAGCAGAGTACAAGAGACCCAGTACTTC.

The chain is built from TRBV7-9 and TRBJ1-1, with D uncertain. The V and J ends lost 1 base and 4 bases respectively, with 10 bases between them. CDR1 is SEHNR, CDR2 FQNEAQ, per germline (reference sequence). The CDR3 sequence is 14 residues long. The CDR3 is CASSLEGRGTEAFF. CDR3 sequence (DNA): TGTGCCAGCAGCTTAGAGGGCCGCGGCACTGAAGCTTTCTTT.

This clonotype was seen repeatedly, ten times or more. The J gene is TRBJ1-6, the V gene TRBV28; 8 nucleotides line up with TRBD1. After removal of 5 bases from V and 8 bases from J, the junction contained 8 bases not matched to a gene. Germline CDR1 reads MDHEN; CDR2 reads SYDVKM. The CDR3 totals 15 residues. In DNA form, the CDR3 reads TGTGCCAGCAGTAGCACCGGGACAGGTTATTCACCCCTCCACTTT. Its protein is CASSSTGTGYSPLHF.

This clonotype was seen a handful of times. As DNA, the CDR3 is TGTGCCAGCAGCCAGGGGACGGGCCTAGCCAAAAACATTCAGTACTTC. As protein: CASSQGTGLAKNIQYF. V is TRBV5-6 and J is TRBJ2-4; a possible D gene is TRBD1 (6 bases). Trimming cost V 4 bases and J 0 bases, with 14 bases left between them. Germline-derived CDR1 and CDR2 are SGHDT and YYEEEE. The CDR3 runs 16 residues.

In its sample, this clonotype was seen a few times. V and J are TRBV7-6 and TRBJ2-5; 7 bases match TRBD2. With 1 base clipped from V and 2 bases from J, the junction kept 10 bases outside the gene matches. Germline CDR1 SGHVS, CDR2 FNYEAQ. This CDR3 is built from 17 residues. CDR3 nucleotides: TGTGCCAGCAGCTTAGAATTGGGGCGGGGGATTCAAGAGACCCAGTACTTC. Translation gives CASSLELGRGIQETQYF.

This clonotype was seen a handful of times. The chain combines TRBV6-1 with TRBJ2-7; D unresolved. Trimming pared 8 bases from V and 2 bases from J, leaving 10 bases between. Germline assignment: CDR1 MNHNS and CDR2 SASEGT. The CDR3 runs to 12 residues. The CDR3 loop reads CASRPHPYEQYF. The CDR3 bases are TGTGCCAGCCGCCCTCATCCCTACGAGCAGTACTTC.

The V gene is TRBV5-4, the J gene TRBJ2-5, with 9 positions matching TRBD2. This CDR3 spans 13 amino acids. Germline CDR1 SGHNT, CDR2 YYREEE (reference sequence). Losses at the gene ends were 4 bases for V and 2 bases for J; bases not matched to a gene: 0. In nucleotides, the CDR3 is TGTGCCAGCAGCGCGGGGGGGCAAGAGACCCAGTACTTC. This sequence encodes CASSAGGQETQYF. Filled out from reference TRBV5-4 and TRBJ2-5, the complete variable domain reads ETGVTQSPTHLIKTRGQQVTLRCSSQSGHNTVSWYQQALGQGPQFIFQYYREEENGRGNFPPRFSGLQFPNYSSELNVNALELDDSALYLCASSAGGQETQYFGPGTRLLVL.

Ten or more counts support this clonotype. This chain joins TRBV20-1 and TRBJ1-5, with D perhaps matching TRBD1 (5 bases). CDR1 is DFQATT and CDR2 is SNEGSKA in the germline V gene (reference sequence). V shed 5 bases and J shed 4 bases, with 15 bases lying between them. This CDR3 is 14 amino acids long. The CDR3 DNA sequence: TGCAGTGCTCCTTCGGGGGAAGATAATCAGCCCCAGCATTTT. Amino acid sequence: CSAPSGEDNQPQHF.

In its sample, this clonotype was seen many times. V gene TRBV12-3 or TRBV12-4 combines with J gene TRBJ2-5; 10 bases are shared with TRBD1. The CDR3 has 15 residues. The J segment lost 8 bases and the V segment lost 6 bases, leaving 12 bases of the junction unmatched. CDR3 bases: TGTGCCAGCAGCTCGGGACAGGGGTTAGGGGGCACCCAGTACTTC. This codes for CASSSGQGLGGTQYF.

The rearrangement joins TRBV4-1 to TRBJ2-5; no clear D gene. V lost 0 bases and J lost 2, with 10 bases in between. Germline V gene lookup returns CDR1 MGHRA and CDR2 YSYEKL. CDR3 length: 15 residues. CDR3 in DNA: TGCGCCAGCAGCCAAGAGACGGCAGATCAAGAGACCCAGTACTTC. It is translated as CASSQETADQETQYF.

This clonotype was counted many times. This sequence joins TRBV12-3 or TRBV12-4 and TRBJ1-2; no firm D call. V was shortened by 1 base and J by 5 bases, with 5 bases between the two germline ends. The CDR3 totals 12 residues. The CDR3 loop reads CASSLGLYGYTF. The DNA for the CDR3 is TGTGCCAGCAGTTTAGGTCTTTATGGCTACACCTTC.

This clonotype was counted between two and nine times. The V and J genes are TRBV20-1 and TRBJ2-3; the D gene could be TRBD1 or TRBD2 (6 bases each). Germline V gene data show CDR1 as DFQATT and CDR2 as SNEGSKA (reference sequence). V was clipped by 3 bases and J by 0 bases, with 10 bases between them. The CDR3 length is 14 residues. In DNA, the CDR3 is TGCAGTGCTAGTCGGGGGCCCAGCACAGATACGCAGTATTTT. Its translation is CSASRGPSTDTQYF.

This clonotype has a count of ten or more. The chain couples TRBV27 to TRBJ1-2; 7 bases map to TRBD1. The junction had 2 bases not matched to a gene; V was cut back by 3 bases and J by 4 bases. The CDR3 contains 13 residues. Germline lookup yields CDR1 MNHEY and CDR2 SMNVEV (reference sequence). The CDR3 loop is CASSFGDSYGYTF. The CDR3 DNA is TGTGCCAGCAGTTTTGGGGACAGCTATGGCTACACCTTC.

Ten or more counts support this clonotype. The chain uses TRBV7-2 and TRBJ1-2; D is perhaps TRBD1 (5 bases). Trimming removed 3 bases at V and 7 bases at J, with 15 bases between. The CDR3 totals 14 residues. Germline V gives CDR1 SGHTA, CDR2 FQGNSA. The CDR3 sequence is CASSFSSGPSGYTF. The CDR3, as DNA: TGTGCCAGCAGCTTTAGTTCAGGGCCGAGTGGCTACACCTTC.

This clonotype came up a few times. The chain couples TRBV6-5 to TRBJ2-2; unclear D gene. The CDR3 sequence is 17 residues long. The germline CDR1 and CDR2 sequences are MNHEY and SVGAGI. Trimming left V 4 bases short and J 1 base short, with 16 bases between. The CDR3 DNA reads TGTGCCAGCAGTTTGACTTATGTAACGGAGAACACCGGGGAGCTGTTTTTT. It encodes CASSLTYVTENTGELFF.

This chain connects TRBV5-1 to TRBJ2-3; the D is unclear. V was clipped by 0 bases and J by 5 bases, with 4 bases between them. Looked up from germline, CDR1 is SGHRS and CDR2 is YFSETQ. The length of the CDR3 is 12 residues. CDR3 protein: CASSLVGDTQYF. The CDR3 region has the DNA TGCGCCAGCAGCTTGGTCGGAGATACGCAGTATTTT.

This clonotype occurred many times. The CDR3 loop reads CASSFQQGSYEQYF. The CDR3 region has the DNA TGTGCCAGCAGCTTCCAACAGGGCTCCTACGAGCAGTACTTC. The rearrangement joins TRBV7-6 to TRBJ2-7; TRBD1 might be the D (6 bases). Germline V CDR1 and CDR2: SGHVS, FNYEAQ. The CDR3 is made up of 14 amino acids. Trimming removed 3 bases from V and 0 bases from J, with 9 bases in between.

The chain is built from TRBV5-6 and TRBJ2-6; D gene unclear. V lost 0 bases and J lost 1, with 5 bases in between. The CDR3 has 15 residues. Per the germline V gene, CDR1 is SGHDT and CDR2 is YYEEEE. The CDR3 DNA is TGTGCCAGCAGCTTGGTGGGTTCTGGGGCCAACGTCCTGACTTTC. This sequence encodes CASSLVGSGANVLTF.

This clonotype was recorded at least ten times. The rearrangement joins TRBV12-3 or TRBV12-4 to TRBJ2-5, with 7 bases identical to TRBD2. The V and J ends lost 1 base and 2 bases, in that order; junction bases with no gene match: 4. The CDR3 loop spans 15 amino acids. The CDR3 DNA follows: TGTGCCAGCAGTTTAGGGTGGGGGGGACAAGAGACCCAGTACTTC. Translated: CASSLGWGGQETQYF.

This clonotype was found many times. The CDR3: CASSQEIWAASNQPQHF. The DNA of the CDR3 is TGCGCCAGCAGCCAAGAAATTTGGGCAGCTAGCAATCAGCCCCAGCATTTT. V is TRBV4-1 and J is TRBJ1-5; no reliable D call. The CDR3 contains 17 residues. Trimming removed 0 bases at V and 0 bases at J, with 12 bases between. CDR1 and CDR2 (germline): MGHRA, YSYEKL.

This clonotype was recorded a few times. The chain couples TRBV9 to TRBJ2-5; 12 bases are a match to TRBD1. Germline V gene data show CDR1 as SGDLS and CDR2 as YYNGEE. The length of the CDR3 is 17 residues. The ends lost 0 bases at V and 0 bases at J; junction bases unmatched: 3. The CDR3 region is CASSVGGTGGYQETQYF. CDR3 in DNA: TGTGCCAGCAGCGTAGGAGGGACAGGGGGCTACCAAGAGACCCAGTACTTC. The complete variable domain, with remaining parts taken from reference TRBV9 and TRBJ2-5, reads DSGVTQTPKHLITATGQRVTLRCSPRSGDLSVYWYQQSLDQGLQFLIQYYNGEERAKGNILERFSAQQFPDLHSELNLSSLELGDSALYFCASSVGGTGGYQETQYFGPGTRLLVL.